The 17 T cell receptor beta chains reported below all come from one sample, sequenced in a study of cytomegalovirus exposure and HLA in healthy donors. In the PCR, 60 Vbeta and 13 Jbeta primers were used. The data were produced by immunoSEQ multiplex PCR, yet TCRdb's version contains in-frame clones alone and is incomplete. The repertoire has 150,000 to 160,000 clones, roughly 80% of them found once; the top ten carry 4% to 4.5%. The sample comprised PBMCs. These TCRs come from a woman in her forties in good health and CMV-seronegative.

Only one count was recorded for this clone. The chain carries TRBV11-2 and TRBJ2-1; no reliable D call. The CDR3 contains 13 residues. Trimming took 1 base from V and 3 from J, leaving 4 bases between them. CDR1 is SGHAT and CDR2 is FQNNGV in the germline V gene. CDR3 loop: CASSLGSYNEQFF. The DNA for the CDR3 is TGTGCCAGCAGCTTAGGCAGCTACAATGAGCAGTTCTTC.

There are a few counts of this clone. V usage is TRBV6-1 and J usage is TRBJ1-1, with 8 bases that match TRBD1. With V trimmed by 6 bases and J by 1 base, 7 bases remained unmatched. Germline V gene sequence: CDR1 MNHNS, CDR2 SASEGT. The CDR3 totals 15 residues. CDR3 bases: TGTGCCAGCAGAGGACAGGGCAGAGAGAACACTGAAGCTTTCTTT. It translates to CASRGQGRENTEAFF.

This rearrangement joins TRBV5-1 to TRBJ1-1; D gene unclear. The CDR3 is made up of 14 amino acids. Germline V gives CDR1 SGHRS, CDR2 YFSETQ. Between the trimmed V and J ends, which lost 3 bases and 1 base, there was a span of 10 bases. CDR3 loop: CASSWAAKNTEAFF. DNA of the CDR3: TGCGCCAGCAGCTGGGCCGCCAAGAACACTGAAGCTTTCTTT.

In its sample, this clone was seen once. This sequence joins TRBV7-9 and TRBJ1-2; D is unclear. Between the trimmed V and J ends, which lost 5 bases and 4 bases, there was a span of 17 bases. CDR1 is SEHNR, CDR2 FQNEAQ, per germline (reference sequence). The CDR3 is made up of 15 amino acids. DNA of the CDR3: TGTGCCAGCAGCCCCGTCCCGGTCGGGTCCTATGGCTACACCTTC. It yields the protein CASSPVPVGSYGYTF. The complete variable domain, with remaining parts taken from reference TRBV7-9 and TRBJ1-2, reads DTGVSQNPRHKITKRGQNVTFRCDPISEHNRLYWYRQTLGQGPEFLTYFQNEAQLEKSRLLSDRFSAERPKGSFSTLEIQRTEQGDSAMYLCASSPVPVGSYGYTFGSGTRLTVV.

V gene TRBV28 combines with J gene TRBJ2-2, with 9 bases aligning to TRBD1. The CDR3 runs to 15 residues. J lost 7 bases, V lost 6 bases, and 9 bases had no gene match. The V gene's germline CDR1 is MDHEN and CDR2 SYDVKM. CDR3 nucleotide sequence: TGTGCCAGCAGCGGGGGACAGGGTGATGTCGGGGAGCTGTTTTTT. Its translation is CASSGGQGDVGELFF.

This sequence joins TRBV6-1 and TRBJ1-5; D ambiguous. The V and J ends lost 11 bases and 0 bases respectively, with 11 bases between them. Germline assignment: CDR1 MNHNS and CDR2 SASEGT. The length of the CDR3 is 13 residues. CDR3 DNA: TGTGCCGGCCAGAGGGATAGCAATCAGCCCCAGCATTTT. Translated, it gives CAGQRDSNQPQHF.

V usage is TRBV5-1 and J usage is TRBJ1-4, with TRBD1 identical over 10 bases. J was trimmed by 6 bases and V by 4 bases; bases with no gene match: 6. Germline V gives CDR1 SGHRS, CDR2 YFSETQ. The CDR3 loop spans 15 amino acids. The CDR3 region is CASSPTGGAYEKLFF. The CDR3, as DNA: TGCGCCAGCAGCCCGACAGGGGGCGCATATGAAAAACTGTTTTTT.

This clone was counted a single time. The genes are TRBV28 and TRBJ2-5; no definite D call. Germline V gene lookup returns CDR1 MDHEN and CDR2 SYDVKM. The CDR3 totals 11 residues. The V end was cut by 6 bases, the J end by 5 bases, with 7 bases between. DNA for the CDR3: TGTGCCAGCAGGGGCGACGAGACCCAGTACTTC. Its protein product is CASRGDETQYF.

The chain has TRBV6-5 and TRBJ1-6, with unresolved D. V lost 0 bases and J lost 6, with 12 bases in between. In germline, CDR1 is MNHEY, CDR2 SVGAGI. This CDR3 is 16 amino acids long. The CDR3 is CASSYSLQYFNSPLHF. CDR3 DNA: TGTGCCAGCAGTTACTCCCTACAGTACTTTAATTCACCCCTCCACTTT.

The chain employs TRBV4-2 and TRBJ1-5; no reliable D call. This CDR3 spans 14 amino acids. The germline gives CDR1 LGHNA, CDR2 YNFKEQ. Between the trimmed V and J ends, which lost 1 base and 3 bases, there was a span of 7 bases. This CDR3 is CASSQAADNQPQHF. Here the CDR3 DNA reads TGTGCCAGCAGCCAAGCGGCGGACAATCAGCCCCAGCATTTT.

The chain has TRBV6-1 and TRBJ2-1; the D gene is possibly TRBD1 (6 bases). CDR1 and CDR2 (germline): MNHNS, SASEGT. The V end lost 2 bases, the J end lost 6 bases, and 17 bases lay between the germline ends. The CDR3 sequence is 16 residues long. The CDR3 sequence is CASSEWARGLSNEQFF. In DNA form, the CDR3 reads TGTGCCAGCAGTGAATGGGCCAGGGGCCTTAGCAATGAGCAGTTCTTC.

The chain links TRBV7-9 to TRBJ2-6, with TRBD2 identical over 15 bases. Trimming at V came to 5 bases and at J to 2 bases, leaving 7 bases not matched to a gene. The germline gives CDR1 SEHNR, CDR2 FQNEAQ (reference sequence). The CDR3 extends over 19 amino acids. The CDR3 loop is CASSRRTSGRAAGANVLTF. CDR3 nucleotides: TGTGCCAGCAGCCGTAGGACTAGCGGGAGGGCAGCTGGGGCCAACGTCCTGACTTTC.

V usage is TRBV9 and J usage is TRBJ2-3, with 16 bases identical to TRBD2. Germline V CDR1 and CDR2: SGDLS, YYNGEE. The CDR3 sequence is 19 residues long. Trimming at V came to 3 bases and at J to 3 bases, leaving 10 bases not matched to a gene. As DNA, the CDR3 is TGTGCCAGCAGCGCTAGGTGGGGACTAGCGGGAGGGCCAACAGATACGCAGTATTTT. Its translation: CASSARWGLAGGPTDTQYF.

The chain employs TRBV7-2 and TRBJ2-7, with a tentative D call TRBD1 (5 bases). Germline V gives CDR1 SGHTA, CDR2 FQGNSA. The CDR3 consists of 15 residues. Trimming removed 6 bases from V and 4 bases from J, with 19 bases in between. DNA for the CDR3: TGTGCCAGCAGTCTACGCCCAGGGCCCTCTTACGAGCAGTACTTC. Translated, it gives CASSLRPGPSYEQYF.

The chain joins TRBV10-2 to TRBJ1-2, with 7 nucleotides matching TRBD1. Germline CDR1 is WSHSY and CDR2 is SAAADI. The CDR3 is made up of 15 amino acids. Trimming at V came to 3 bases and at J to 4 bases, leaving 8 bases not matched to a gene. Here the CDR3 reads CASSDLGQASYGYTF. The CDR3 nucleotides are TGCGCCAGCAGTGACCTAGGACAGGCGAGCTATGGCTACACCTTC.

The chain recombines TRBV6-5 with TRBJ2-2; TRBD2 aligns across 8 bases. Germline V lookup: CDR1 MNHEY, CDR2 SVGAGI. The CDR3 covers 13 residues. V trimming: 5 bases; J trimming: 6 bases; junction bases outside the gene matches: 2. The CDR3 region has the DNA TGTGCCAGCAGTCACGGGGGGGCCGGGGAGCTGTTTTTT. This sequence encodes CASSHGGAGELFF.

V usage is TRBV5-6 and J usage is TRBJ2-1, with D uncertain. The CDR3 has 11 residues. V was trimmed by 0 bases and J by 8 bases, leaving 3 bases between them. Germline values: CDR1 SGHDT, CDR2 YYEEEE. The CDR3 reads CASSLADEQFF. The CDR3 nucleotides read TGTGCCAGCAGCTTGGCCGATGAGCAGTTCTTC.